This passage covers 2 T cell receptor beta chains from one sample sequenced in a study of T-cell reconstitution after alpha-beta-depleted transplantation in children. A library of TCRbeta sequences, prepared with unique molecular identifiers, was generated. TCRdb itself ran the PCR reads through MiXCR, one entry per CDR3 protein. The sample includes about 420,000 distinct CDR3 sequences, about a sixth of them seen just once. The source material was PBMCs, mostly from graft donor cells, sampled 360 days after TCRalphabeta/CD19-depleted stem cell transplant. Every receptor here comes from a boy under two years old who had a stem cell transplant for Wiskott-Aldrich syndrome, so the T cells may come from the graft donor.

This clonotype showed up just a few times. The V call is TRBV7-9, the J call TRBJ1-1, with D unresolved. V shed 0 bases and J shed 5 bases, with 10 bases lying between them. This CDR3 is 14 amino acids long. Germline CDR1 is SEHNR and CDR2 is FQNEAQ (reference sequence). This CDR3 is CASSLALGYTEAFF. As DNA, the CDR3 is TGTGCCAGCAGCTTAGCCCTGGGATATACTGAAGCTTTCTTT.

The chain combines TRBV9 with TRBJ2-1; D might be TRBD2 (6 bases). The CDR3 is 15 amino acids. V gave up 0 bases and J gave up 9 bases, with 16 bases separating them. Per germline, CDR1 SGDLS and CDR2 YYNGEE. CDR3 sequence reads: CASSVAGDGLGEQFF. As DNA, the CDR3 is TGTGCCAGCAGCGTAGCGGGGGACGGTCTGGGTGAGCAGTTCTTC.